Reported below is one T cell receptor (beta chain). The data stem from a study of blood T cell repertoires in COVID-19. Study-wide context: Collection of acute and convalescent COVID-19 samples took place in the United States, Italy and Spain. T cells, B-cell-depleted T cells, or PBMCs provided the cDNA or gDNA that served as material.

Methods used by the authors: Amplification from reference gene primers served as the basis for estimated nucleated cell counts. The table came from immunoSEQ multiplex PCR; TCRdb's copy has only in-frame clones and leaves some out. The V and J calls and clone size are taken from that table; D and trimming were inferred from the DNA. The sample contains 250,000 or so clones, about four fifths of which appear only once. The CDR3 is 17 residues long. The trim removed 6 bases at V and 5 bases at J, leaving 14 bases unmatched. CDR1 and CDR2 from the germline V gene are MNHEY and SMNVEV (reference sequence).

This clonotype was obtained from an elderly man with acute or convalescent COVID-19. The V gene is TRBV27, the J gene TRBJ1-4, with TRBD1 identical over 8 bases. Sequenced input: peripheral blood. The CDR3 spells CASRELLRGRGNEKLFF. The CDR3 DNA sequence: TGTGCCAGCAGGGAACTACTCAGGGGGCGCGGGAATGAAAAACTGTTTTTT.